One sample yielded the 15 T cell receptor beta chains listed below, sequenced in a study of T cells in tuberculosis. Data came from immunoSEQ multiplex PCR; TCRdb stores just in-frame clones and leaves some out. The data show about 33,000 clones, with roughly 96% seen just once and over 2% held by the top ten. Sequencing was performed on PBMCs. The origin of the receptors is a donor aged 5-35 years with latent tuberculosis or without tuberculosis infection.

The DNA of the CDR3 is TGTGCCAGCTCACCACTAGGACAGGTCTTTTTAGGGCGAAACATTCAGTACTTC. Its protein is CASSPLGQVFLGRNIQYF. This chain connects TRBV18 to TRBJ2-4; the match to TRBD1 covers 7 bases. CDR3 size: 18 residues. With 1 base clipped from V and 6 bases from J, the junction kept 15 bases outside the gene matches. Per the germline V gene, CDR1 is KGHSH and CDR2 is LQKENI.

V and J are TRBV5-6 and TRBJ1-1; D ambiguous. Trimming cost V 2 bases and J 4 bases, with 6 bases left between them. CDR3 length equals 12 residues. Germline V lookup: CDR1 SGHDT, CDR2 YYEEEE. The CDR3 spells CASSFGPTEAFF. The CDR3, as DNA: TGTGCCAGCAGCTTTGGGCCCACTGAAGCTTTCTTT.

V usage is TRBV18 and J usage is TRBJ1-2, with D maybe TRBD1 (6 bases). V was pared by 1 base and J by 6 bases, with 6 bases between. The CDR3 totals 12 residues. Germline values: CDR1 KGHSH, CDR2 LQKENI. The CDR3 sequence is CASSPQGDGYTF. CDR3 coding DNA: TGTGCCAGCTCACCACAGGGGGATGGCTACACCTTC.

V is TRBV6-1 and J is TRBJ1-4; 9 bases are shared with TRBD1. From germline, CDR1 is MNHNS and CDR2 SASEGT. The CDR3 loop spans 13 amino acids. J was trimmed by 8 bases and V by 6 bases; bases with no gene match: 4. The CDR3 DNA follows: TGTGCCAGCAGGGACAGGGGTGGGGAAAAACTGTTTTTT. Protein: CASRDRGGEKLFF.

The chain joins TRBV27 to TRBJ2-5, with 8 bases that match TRBD1. The CDR3 is 15 amino acids. Trimming at V came to 3 bases and at J to 3 bases, leaving 6 bases not matched to a gene. From germline, CDR1 is MNHEY and CDR2 SMNVEV (reference sequence). The CDR3 region has the DNA TGTGCCAGCAGTTTGATCAGGGGGCGGGAAGAGACCCAGTACTTC. Translated: CASSLIRGREETQYF.

The sample holds a few counts of this clone. The rearrangement links TRBV4-3 to TRBJ1-1; D not certain. The CDR3 sequence is 14 residues long. The germline V gene has CDR1 LGHNA and CDR2 YSLEER. Trimming stripped 8 bases from V and 3 bases from J, with 16 bases between. The CDR3 DNA reads TGCGCCAGCCCGCCTTATCGAGGTGACACTGAAGCTTTCTTT. Its translation: CASPPYRGDTEAFF.

The rearrangement uses TRBV14 and TRBJ2-7, with D perhaps TRBD2 (5 bases). Trimming took off 1 base at V and 7 bases at J, with 11 bases between the two ends. This CDR3 has 13 residues. Germline V gene lookup returns CDR1 SGHDN and CDR2 FVKESK. CDR3 nucleotide sequence: TGTGCCAGCAGCCAAGGCTGGAGGAGTGAGCAGTACTTC. It yields the protein CASSQGWRSEQYF. The entire variable domain, with the rest obtained from reference TRBV14 and TRBJ2-7, is as follows: EAGVTQFPSHSVIEKGQTVTLRCDPISGHDNLYWYRRVMGKEIKFLLHFVKESKQDESGMPNNRFLAERTGGTYSTLKVQPAELEDSGVYFCASSQGWRSEQYFGPGTRLTVT.

This clone appeared once. V is TRBV6-5 and J is TRBJ1-4, with 9 bases identical to TRBD1. In germline, CDR1 is MNHEY, CDR2 SVGAGI. The CDR3 extends over 16 amino acids. The J segment lost 0 bases and the V segment lost 4 bases, leaving 3 bases of the junction unmatched. The CDR3 reads CASSWDRDATNEKLFF. The CDR3 region has the DNA TGTGCCAGCAGTTGGGACAGGGATGCAACTAATGAAAAACTGTTTTTT.

The chain combines TRBV9 with TRBJ2-7, with 9 bases fitting TRBD1. V was pared by 4 bases and J by 4 bases, with 3 bases of the junction left unmatched. This CDR3 has 13 amino acids. CDR1 is SGDLS and CDR2 is YYNGEE in the germline V gene. The CDR3 reads CASSSGQGYEQYF. CDR3 in DNA: TGTGCCAGCAGCTCGGGACAGGGTTACGAGCAGTACTTC.

The chain couples TRBV7-6 to TRBJ2-1; D perhaps matches TRBD1 (6 bases). The CDR3 consists of 15 residues. Germline CDR1 reads SGHVS; CDR2 reads FNYEAQ. V was shortened by 1 base and J by 8 bases, with 15 bases between the two germline ends. CDR3 nucleotides: TGTGCCAGCAGCTTAGGTAGGGACATTCGGCATGAGCAGTTCTTC. It yields the protein CASSLGRDIRHEQFF.

The chain joins TRBV18 to TRBJ1-1; D possibly corresponds to TRBD1 (6 bases). Trimming cost V 2 bases and J 1 base, with 8 bases left between them. Germline assignment: CDR1 KGHSH and CDR2 LQKENI. The length of the CDR3 is 14 residues. The DNA for the CDR3 is TGTGCCAGCTCACCAGGACAGCAGAACACTGAAGCTTTCTTT. Residues: CASSPGQQNTEAFF.

The chain links TRBV23-1 to TRBJ2-3, with a tentative D call TRBD2 (6 bases). TRBV23-1 is reported as an ORF; its role is uncertain. V was clipped by 4 bases and J by 1 base, with 18 bases between them. The CDR3 consists of 17 residues. The CDR3 DNA sequence: TGCGCCAGCAGTCGCAGGGCAGGAGGGCTAGGCACAGATACGCAGTATTTT. Protein sequence: CASSRRAGGLGTDTQYF.

This chain connects TRBV6-5 to TRBJ1-1; perhaps TRBD1 as D (5 bases). V was shortened by 2 bases and J by 7 bases, with 14 bases between the two germline ends. The CDR3 consists of 14 residues. Germline V gene data show CDR1 as MNHEY and CDR2 as SVGAGI. This CDR3 reads CASSYGGGVSEAFF. CDR3 nucleotide sequence: TGTGCCAGCAGTTACGGGGGAGGGGTCAGTGAAGCTTTCTTT.

The chain is built from TRBV27 and TRBJ2-1, with 13 bases aligning to TRBD2. This CDR3 comprises 15 residues. Germline CDR1 and CDR2: MNHEY and SMNVEV (reference sequence). The trim removed 4 bases at V and 9 bases at J, leaving 6 bases unmatched. Here the CDR3 reads CASSWTSGSPIEQFF. CDR3 in DNA: TGTGCCAGCAGTTGGACTAGCGGGAGCCCCATTGAGCAGTTCTTC.

This clone is a singleton in its sample. J is TRBJ2-7 and V is TRBV5-4; D perhaps matches TRBD2 (5 bases). Germline CDR1 and CDR2: SGHNT and YYREEE (reference sequence). The CDR3 sequence is 12 residues long. Trimming cost V 0 bases and J 6 bases, with 7 bases left between them. The CDR3 loop reads CASSLAAGEQYF. CDR3 DNA sequence: TGTGCCAGCAGCTTGGCGGCGGGCGAGCAGTACTTC.